The 8 T cell receptor beta chains below all came from one sample that was sequenced in a study of T cell repertoires in cytomegalovirus infection. No antigen has been assigned to these receptors. TCRdb re-called the reads through MiXCR, storing one row per CDR3 protein. This table holds about 570,000 distinct CDR3 sequences, under 45% found once. This specimen was cultured PBMCs, taken from culture after CMV antigen stimulation. The receptors here all came from a human donor in good health (CMV status not recorded). Some clones in this sample may be carry-over from other donors' samples.

The chain couples TRBV7-8 to TRBJ2-3, with D perhaps given as TRBD1 or TRBD2 (5 bases each). This CDR3 has 16 residues. Looked up from germline, CDR1 is SGHVS and CDR2 is FQNEAQ. V lost 5 bases and J lost 1, with 16 bases in between. The CDR3: CASSPGRLVRTDTQYF. The CDR3 nucleotides read TGTGCCAGCAGCCCGGGACGGCTAGTGCGCACAGATACGCAGTATTTT.

The J gene is TRBJ2-1, the V gene TRBV7-8; D unresolved. Germline V gene sequence: CDR1 SGHVS, CDR2 FQNEAQ. V shed 4 bases and J shed 9 bases, with 10 bases lying between them. The CDR3 sequence is 12 residues long. The CDR3 is CASSSSLIEQFF. The CDR3 nucleotides read TGTGCCAGCAGCTCTTCACTCATTGAGCAGTTCTTC.

This clonotype was seen a few times. This chain joins TRBV25-1 and TRBJ2-1; 7 bases map to TRBD1. The junction had 11 bases not matched to a gene; V was cut back by 1 base and J by 5 bases. CDR1 is MGHDK and CDR2 is SYGVNS in the germline V gene. The CDR3 covers 17 residues. CDR3 DNA: TGTGCCAGCAGTGAATTGTCCAATTGGGACAGAAACAATGAGCAGTTCTTC. It encodes CASSELSNWDRNNEQFF.

This CDR3 reads CASSQVAFRQYF. CDR3 in DNA: TGCGCCAGCAGCCAAGTCGCATTCCGGCAGTATTTT. This chain joins TRBV4-1 and TRBJ2-3; D call uncertain. CDR3 length: 12 amino acids. Germline CDR1 MGHRA, CDR2 YSYEKL. V shed 1 base and J shed 11 bases, with 10 bases lying between them.

The chain recombines TRBV18 with TRBJ1-4; D is unresolved. CDR1 and CDR2 from the germline V gene are KGHSH and LQKENI. V lost 4 bases to trimming and J lost 3 bases, with 9 bases between them. This CDR3 has 14 amino acids. The CDR3 DNA reads as TGTGCCAGCTCACGGGTCCCAGCTAATGAAAAACTGTTTTTT. As protein: CASSRVPANEKLFF.

There are many counts of this clonotype. The chain uses TRBV7-2 and TRBJ1-5; tentatively, D is TRBD1 (5 bases). Germline V gives CDR1 SGHTA, CDR2 FQGNSA. The germline V and J ends were trimmed by 0 bases and 2 bases, with 5 bases remaining between them. This CDR3 comprises 14 residues. The CDR3 spells CASSLAGGNQPQHF. Here the CDR3 DNA reads TGTGCCAGCAGCTTAGCAGGGGGCAATCAGCCCCAGCATTTT.

The CDR3 DNA sequence: TGTGCCAGCAGCTTTGGAAGGGCGCAGTATTTT. Its translation is CASSFGRAQYF. V gene TRBV7-6 combines with J gene TRBJ2-3; D ambiguous. The V and J ends lost 3 bases and 10 bases respectively, with 8 bases between them. From germline, CDR1 is SGHVS and CDR2 FNYEAQ. There are 11 residues in the CDR3. Complete variable domain (other parts from reference TRBV7-6 and TRBJ2-3): GAGVSQSPRYKVTKRGQDVALRCDPISGHVSLYWYRQALGQGPEFLTYFNYEAQQDKSGLPNDRFSAERPEGSISTLTIQRTEQRDSAMYRCASSFGRAQYFGPGTRLTVL.

The V call is TRBV12-3 or TRBV12-4, the J call TRBJ1-6, with 9 bases identical to TRBD1. The length of the CDR3 is 16 residues. J gave up 4 bases and V 4 bases, and 5 bases lay outside the gene matches. The chain's CDR3 is CASSSTGGPYNSPLHF. For the CDR3, the DNA is TGTGCCAGCAGTTCGACAGGGGGACCTTATAATTCACCCCTCCACTTT.